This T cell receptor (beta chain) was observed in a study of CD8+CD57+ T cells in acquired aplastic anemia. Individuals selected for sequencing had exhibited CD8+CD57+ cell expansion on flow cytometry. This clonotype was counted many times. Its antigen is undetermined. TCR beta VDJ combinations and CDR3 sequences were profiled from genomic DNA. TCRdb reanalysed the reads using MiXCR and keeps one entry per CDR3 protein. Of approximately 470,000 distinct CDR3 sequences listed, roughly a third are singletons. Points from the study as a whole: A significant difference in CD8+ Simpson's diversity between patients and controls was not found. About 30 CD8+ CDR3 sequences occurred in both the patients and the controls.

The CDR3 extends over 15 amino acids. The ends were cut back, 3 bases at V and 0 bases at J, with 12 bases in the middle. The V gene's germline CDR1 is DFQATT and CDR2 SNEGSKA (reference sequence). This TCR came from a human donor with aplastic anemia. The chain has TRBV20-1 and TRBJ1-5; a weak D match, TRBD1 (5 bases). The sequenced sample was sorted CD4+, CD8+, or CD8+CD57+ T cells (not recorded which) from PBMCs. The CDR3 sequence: CSASRQSYSNQPQHF. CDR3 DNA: TGCAGTGCTAGCAGACAGTCTTATAGCAATCAGCCCCAGCATTTT.